At least ten counts were recorded for the clone carrying this T cell receptor beta chain. Its antigen is not known. This record belongs to a study of CD8+CD57+ T cells in acquired aplastic anemia. Investigators profiled TCR beta VDJ and CDR3 from genomic DNA template. MiXCR, applied by TCRdb to the reads, yields one record per CDR3 protein. The data contain around 170,000 distinct CDR3 sequences, around 60% of them singletons. The study, taken as a whole, reports: Patients and controls were found to share over 25 CD8+ CDR3 sequences.

CDR1 is SGHVS and CDR2 is FQNEAQ in the germline V gene. This CDR3 spans 12 amino acids. V lost 5 bases, J lost 2 bases, and 5 bases lay in between. This receptor was identified in a human donor in good health. The chain joins TRBV7-8 to TRBJ2-3; D call uncertain. The sample was sorted CD4+, CD8+, or CD8+CD57+ T cells (not recorded which) from PBMCs. The CDR3 spells CASSGTTDTQYF. DNA for the CDR3: TGTGCCAGCAGCGGAACCACAGATACGCAGTATTTT.